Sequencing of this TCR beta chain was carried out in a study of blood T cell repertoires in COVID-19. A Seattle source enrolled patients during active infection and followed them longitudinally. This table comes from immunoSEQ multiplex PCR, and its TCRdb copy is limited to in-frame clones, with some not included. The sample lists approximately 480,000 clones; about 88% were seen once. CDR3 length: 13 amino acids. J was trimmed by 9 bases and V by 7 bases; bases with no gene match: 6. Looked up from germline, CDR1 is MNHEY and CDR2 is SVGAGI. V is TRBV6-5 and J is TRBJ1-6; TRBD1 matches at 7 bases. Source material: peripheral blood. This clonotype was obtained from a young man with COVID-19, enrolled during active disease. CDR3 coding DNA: TGTGCCAGCAACGACAGGGTGACTTCACCCCTCCACTTT. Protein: CASNDRVTSPLHF.